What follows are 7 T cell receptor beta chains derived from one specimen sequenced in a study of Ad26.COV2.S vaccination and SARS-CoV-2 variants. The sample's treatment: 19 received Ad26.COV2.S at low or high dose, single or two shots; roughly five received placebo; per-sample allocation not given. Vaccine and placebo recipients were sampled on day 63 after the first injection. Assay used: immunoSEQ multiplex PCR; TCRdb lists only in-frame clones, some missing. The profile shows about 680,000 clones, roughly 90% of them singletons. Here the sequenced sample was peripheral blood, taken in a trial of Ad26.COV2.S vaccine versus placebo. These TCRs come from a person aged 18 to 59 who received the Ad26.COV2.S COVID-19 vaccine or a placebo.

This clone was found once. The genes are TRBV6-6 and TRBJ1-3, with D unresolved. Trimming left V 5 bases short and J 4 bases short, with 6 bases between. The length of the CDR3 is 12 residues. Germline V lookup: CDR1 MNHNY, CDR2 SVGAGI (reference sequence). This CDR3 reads CASSTPGNTIYF. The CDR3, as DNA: TGTGCCAGCAGTACTCCCGGAAACACCATATATTTT.

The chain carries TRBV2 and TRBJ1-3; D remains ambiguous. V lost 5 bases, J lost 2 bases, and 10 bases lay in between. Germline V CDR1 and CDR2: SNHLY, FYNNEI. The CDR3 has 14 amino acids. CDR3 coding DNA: TGTGCCAGCAGTCCCGCCATCCCTGGAAACACCATATATTTT. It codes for CASSPAIPGNTIYF.

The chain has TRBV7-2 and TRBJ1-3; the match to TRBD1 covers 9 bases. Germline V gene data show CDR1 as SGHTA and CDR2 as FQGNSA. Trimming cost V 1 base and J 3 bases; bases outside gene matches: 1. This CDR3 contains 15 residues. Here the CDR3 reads CASSLGTGVGNTIYF. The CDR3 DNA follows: TGTGCCAGCAGCTTAGGGACAGGGGTTGGAAACACCATATATTTT.

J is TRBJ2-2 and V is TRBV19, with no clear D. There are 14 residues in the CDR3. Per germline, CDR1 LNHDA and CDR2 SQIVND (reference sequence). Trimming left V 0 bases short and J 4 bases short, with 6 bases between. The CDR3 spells CASSIERTTGELFF. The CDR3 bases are TGTGCCAGTAGTATAGAGAGGACCACCGGGGAGCTGTTTTTT.

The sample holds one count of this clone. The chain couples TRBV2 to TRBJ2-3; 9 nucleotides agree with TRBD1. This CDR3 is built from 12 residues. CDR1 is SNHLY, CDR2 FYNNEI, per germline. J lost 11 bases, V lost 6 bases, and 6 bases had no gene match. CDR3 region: CASSEGGQGQYF. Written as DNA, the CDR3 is TGTGCCAGCAGCGAGGGGGGACAGGGGCAGTATTTT.

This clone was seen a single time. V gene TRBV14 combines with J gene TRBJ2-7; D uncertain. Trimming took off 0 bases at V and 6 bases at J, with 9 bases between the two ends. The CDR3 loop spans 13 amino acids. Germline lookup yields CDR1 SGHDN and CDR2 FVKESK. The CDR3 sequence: CASSQDRVSEQYF. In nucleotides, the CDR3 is TGTGCCAGCAGCCAAGATCGGGTCTCCGAGCAGTACTTC.

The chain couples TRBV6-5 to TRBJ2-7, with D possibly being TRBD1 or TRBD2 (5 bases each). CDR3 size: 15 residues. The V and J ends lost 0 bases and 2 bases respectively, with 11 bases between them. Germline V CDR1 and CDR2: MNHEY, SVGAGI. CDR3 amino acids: CASSYSWDLTYEQYF. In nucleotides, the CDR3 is TGTGCCAGCAGTTACTCTTGGGACCTGACCTACGAGCAGTACTTC.